This is a list of T cell receptor beta chains from one sample in a study of shared clonotypes between healthy human individuals. This table comes from immunoSEQ multiplex PCR, and its TCRdb copy is limited to in-frame clones, with some not included. The data contain around 1,000,000 clones, 60% to 80% of them seen just once; the ten biggest clones take up 0.85% to 1%. Sequenced: memory CD4+ T cells from PBMCs. The receptors were gathered from a man aged 18 to 29 in good health. Some clones in this sample may be carry-over from other donors' samples. Each CDR3 is given with its conserved first and last residue. The D gene is left open where the match is weak. Part of the rows lack a size; the others show once, few, many or a class for expanded clones.

d_gene	abundance	j_gene	v_gene	CDR3nt	CDR3aa
-	few	TRBJ1-1	TRBV18	TGTGCCAGCTCGTCAGGGCGGGACACTGAAGCTTTCTTT	CASSSGRDTEAFF
-	-	TRBJ2-7	TRBV10-1	-	CASRRGVVRCPYEQYF
-	-	TRBJ1-5	TRBV9	TGTGCCAGCAGTCAAACAGGGAGCAATCAGCCCCAGCATTTT	CASSQTGSNQPQHF
-	-	TRBJ1-2	TRBV19	TGTGCCAGTAGTACTGGGACTGTAGCACGGGGCTATGGCTACACCTTC	CASSTGTVARGYGYTF
-	-	TRBJ1-2	TRBV2	TGTGCCAGCATTATGGAACAGGGCCAGGGCTACACCTTC	CASIMEQGQGYTF
-	-	TRBJ2-6	TRBV4-1	TGCGCCAGCAGCCAAGGGGCAGGGATTGGTGGGGCCAACGTCCTGACTTTC	CASSQGAGIGGANVLTF
TRBD1	-	TRBJ2-7	TRBV2	TGTGCCAGCAGTGGACAGGGGCTTCTCTACGAGCAGTACTTC	CASSGQGLLYEQYF
TRBD1	-	TRBJ2-7	TRBV18	TGTGCCAGCTCAGGACAGGGCTACGAGCAGTACTTC	CASSGQGYEQYF
TRBD2	-	TRBJ2-3	TRBV5-1	TGCGCCAGCAGCACTTCTAGCGGGAGGGCCCCTTTGTATACGCAGTATTTT	CASSTSSGRAPLYTQYF
TRBD2	once	TRBJ2-5	TRBV19	TGTGCCAGTAGTCCCCGAGGATTAGCGGGAGGGGGCCTAGAGACCCAGTACTTC	CASSPRGLAGGGLETQYF
-	-	TRBJ1-1	TRBV6-6	TGTGCCAGCAGTTACCTCAACACTGAAGCTTTCTTT	CASSYLNTEAFF
-	-	TRBJ2-5	TRBV6-5	TGTGCCAGCAGTTACGGTGGGCTAGCGTATCAAGAGACCCAGTACTTC	CASSYGGLAYQETQYF
-	-	TRBJ2-2	TRBV5-1	TGCGCCAGCAGCTTGGCCCCGGACGGGGAGCTGTTTTTT	CASSLAPDGELFF
-	-	TRBJ1-5	TRBV6-6	TGTGCCAGCAGTCAGCGGGGGCAGGGCTCTCAGCCCCAGCATTTT	CASSQRGQGSQPQHF
TRBD2	-	TRBJ2-1	TRBV6-5	TGTGCCAGCAGAAGCGGGAGGAATAGAGCGGATGAGCAGTTCTTC	CASRSGRNRADEQFF
TRBD1	once	TRBJ2-7	TRBV11-2	TGTGCCAGCAGCCCCTTATCCGGGACAGGTCACTACGAGCAGTACTTC	CASSPLSGTGHYEQYF
TRBD1	-	TRBJ2-5	TRBV29-1	TGCAGCGTTACCGGGGACAGGGCTCAAGAGACCCAGTACTTC	CSVTGDRAQETQYF
-	-	TRBJ1-1	TRBV4-2	TGTGCCAGCAGCCAAGGGGGGGATCGGTCTGAAGCTTTCTTT	CASSQGGDRSEAFF
-	few	TRBJ2-5	TRBV6-5	TGTGCCAGCACCGGGACTTCAGAGACCCAGTACTTC	CASTGTSETQYF
-	many	TRBJ2-5	TRBV7-3	TGTGCCAGCAGCTCCGGACCTCGGGAGACCCAGTACTTC	CASSSGPRETQYF
-	once	TRBJ2-1	TRBV5-1	TGCGCCAGCAGCTCGATCCAGAGCTCCTACAATGAGCAGTTCTTC	CASSSIQSSYNEQFF
-	-	TRBJ2-7	TRBV5-8	TGTGCCAGCAGCTTTACTCCGGGCTTAGAGTACGAGCAGTACTTC	CASSFTPGLEYEQYF
-	few	TRBJ2-1	TRBV29-1	TGCAGCGTATCTTCTTACTACAATGAGCAGTTCTTC	CSVSSYYNEQFF
-	-	TRBJ2-7	TRBV7-2	TGTGCCAGCAGCCCTTTACACGAGCAGTACTTC	CASSPLHEQYF
-	-	TRBJ2-2	TRBV7-8	TGTGCCAGCAGCGGACAGCGGATCCCCGGGGAGCTGTTTTTT	CASSGQRIPGELFF
-	-	TRBJ2-3	TRBV2	TGTGCCAGCAGTGAAGAACTGGCACTTACAGATACGCAGTATTTT	CASSEELALTDTQYF
-	-	TRBJ1-1	TRBV28	TGTGCCAGCAGGCTTTCCCGACGGGGCACTGAAGCTTTCTTT	CASRLSRRGTEAFF
TRBD1	-	TRBJ1-5	TRBV6-1	TGTGCCAGCAGTGGGGGACAGGCCGCTTACAATCAGCCCCAGCATTTT	CASSGGQAAYNQPQHF
-	-	TRBJ1-1	TRBV10-3	TGTGCCATCACCCCGACCGGGGGGGTAGGGGACACTGAAGCTTTCTTT	CAITPTGGVGDTEAFF
TRBD2	-	TRBJ2-5	TRBV5-1	TGCGCCAGCAGTCGGACTAGCGGGGCTCAAGAGACCCAGTACTTC	CASSRTSGAQETQYF
-	once	TRBJ2-5	TRBV19	TGTGCCAGTAGTATGTGGCAGGGAGAGACCCAGTACTTC	CASSMWQGETQYF
-	-	TRBJ2-2	TRBV9	TGTGCCAGCAGCGCGGGCTCGGGGTACGACCGAATAACCGGGGAGCTGTTTTTT	CASSAGSGYDRITGELFF
TRBD2	-	TRBJ2-7	TRBV28	TGTGCCAGCAGGGGGACTAGCGGGAGAAACTACGAGCAGTACTTC	CASRGTSGRNYEQYF